This TCR beta chain was found in a study of blood T cell repertoires in COVID-19 (dated by TCRdb to 2018 to 2020). Notes on the research overall: The collaborator samples originated in the United States, Italy and Spain and spanned the acute and convalescent phases of COVID-19. The material from the prospective study consisted of cDNA or gDNA derived from T cells, B-cell-depleted T cells, or PBMCs. The dataset comprised deeply sampled blood TCRbeta repertoires from subjects exposed to, actively infected with, or recovered from COVID-19. A freely available public database, intended as a resource for researchers studying the immune response to SARS-CoV-2, is where the repertoires were released. The samples were drawn from the first 160 participants of the ongoing ImmuneRACE study and from 1,254 subjects provided by 6 global collaborators. Nearly every sample came with metadata listing a de-identified subject ID, COVID-19 status, age in years and sex. Where available, HLA class I and class II types were taken from metadata supplied by the sample provider and were not determined by assay-based typing. The full study reports these points: How much clinical and demographic metadata was included differed by source and by participant, and the metadata was provided uncurated.

Per the germline V gene (reference sequence), GTSNPN is the CDR1 and SVGIG is the CDR2. The CDR3 runs 15 residues from the cysteine to the phenylalanine. Only CDR3 DNA remains: 45 bases, in frame from the first base. Cut back by 3 bases and 0 bases, the V and J ends lie 14 bases apart. Whole blood was collected in K2EDTA tubes by collaborating institutions according to the institutions' own protocols. For TCRbeta analysis, collaborator samples were shipped as frozen whole blood, as isolated PBMCs, or as DNA extracted from either sample type. Concerning this clone: Its recognized antigen is unknown. Base qualities are not at hand, and no much larger clone is one base apart.

TCRbeta CDR3 regions were amplified from genomic DNA using the immunoSEQ Assay, a bias-controlled multiplex PCR. Per the authors' processing: Nucleated cell counts per sample were estimated from amplification of reference gene primers within the assay. Sequence reads were collapsed and filtered to measure the absolute abundance of every unique TCRbeta CDR3 rearrangement. For each sample, productive Simpson clonality was calculated by taking the square root of Simpson's diversity index across productive rearrangements. This immuneACCESS table, as held by TCRdb, lists in-frame sequences with V and J called but not all clones. Of the missing ones, under half trace to an unresolved V gene in checked studies; the others have no known cause. V and J calls and clone size follow that table, whereas D and trimming were derived from the DNA. For this sample there are some 120,000 clones; under 95% appear just once. Roughly 3.7% of the sample belongs to the ten largest clones.

The V gene is TRBV30 and the J gene is TRBJ1-2; D gene: possibly TRBD1, on 6 matching bases. The clonotype originates from a man aged 50-59 years with active COVID-19. Source material: peripheral blood. The CDR3 region has the sequence CAWSQGPGANYGYTF. The base sequence is TGTGCCTGGAGCCAGGGCCCAGGGGCTAACTATGGCTACACCTTC.